The 31 T cell receptor beta chains in this list originate from one sample, sequenced in a study of blood T cell repertoires in COVID-19. Sequenced by immunoSEQ multiplex PCR; TCRdb stores in-frame clones only, minus some. The sample lists about 200,000 clones, about 76% occurring once. The specimen was PBMCs or T cells enriched from blood (not recorded which). These receptor sequences come from a woman in her forties or fifties with acute COVID-19.

The chain combines TRBV27 with TRBJ2-5, with D tentatively TRBD1 (5 bases). CDR3 length: 12 residues. V was cut by 6 bases and J by 5 bases, with 10 bases left in between. Germline CDR1 is MNHEY and CDR2 is SMNVEV (reference sequence). Here the CDR3 DNA reads TGTGCCAGCAGAGGGGTTGGGGAGACCCAGTACTTC. Translating it yields CASRGVGETQYF.

This clone was picked up a small number of times. For the CDR3, the DNA is TGTGCCAGCAGGGCCGGGACTAGAGCTGAGCAGTTCTTC. Protein product: CASRAGTRAEQFF. This chain uses TRBV12-3 or TRBV12-4 with TRBJ2-1; TRBD2 aligns across 8 bases. The CDR3 has 13 amino acids. After removal of 6 bases from V and 9 bases from J, the junction contained 7 bases not matched to a gene.

This sequence joins TRBV5-4 and TRBJ2-1; D might be TRBD2 (5 bases). The V and J ends lost 0 bases and 15 bases respectively, with 13 bases between them. The germline V gene encodes CDR1 SGHNT and CDR2 YYREEE (reference sequence). The CDR3 sequence is 12 residues long. CDR3 loop: CASSLGYGMGFF. The CDR3 DNA follows: TGTGCCAGCAGCTTGGGATACGGGATGGGGTTCTTC. The full variable domain, with the rest looked up from reference TRBV5-4 and TRBJ2-1, is ETGVTQSPTHLIKTRGQQVTLRCSSQSGHNTVSWYQQALGQGPQFIFQYYREEENGRGNFPPRFSGLQFPNYSSELNVNALELDDSALYLCASSLGYGMGFFGPGTRLTVL.

The chain employs TRBV11-3 and TRBJ2-5; TRBD1 is a possible D gene (6 bases). CDR1 is SGHNT and CDR2 is YENEEA in the germline V gene. Trimming shortened V by 7 bases and J by 0 bases, and 24 bases separated the two germline ends. This CDR3 is 18 amino acids long. The CDR3 here is CASTFGTGQTLYQETQYF. In DNA form, the CDR3 reads TGTGCCAGCACCTTTGGGACCGGACAGACCCTTTACCAAGAGACCCAGTACTTC.

This clone was picked up a small number of times. This CDR3 reads CASSRAGSAYEQYF. The CDR3 region has the DNA TGTGCCAGCAGCCGAGCGGGGTCGGCCTACGAGCAGTACTTC. The chain carries TRBV3-1 (or the pseudogene TRBV3-2) and TRBJ2-7; TRBD2 matches 7 bases. This CDR3 has 14 residues. Germline-derived CDR1 and CDR2 are LGHDT and YNNKEL (reference sequence). The J segment lost 2 bases and the V segment lost 4 bases, leaving 5 bases of the junction unmatched.

This clone was detected once. The rearrangement joins TRBV19 to TRBJ1-5; D gene unclear. CDR1 is LNHDA, CDR2 SQIVND, per germline (reference sequence). The V end lost 7 bases, the J end lost 5 bases, and 12 bases lay between the germline ends. The CDR3 runs 13 residues. The CDR3 loop is CASTWQRDQPQHF. CDR3 coding DNA: TGTGCCAGTACCTGGCAGAGGGATCAGCCCCAGCATTTT.

This clone showed up just a few times. The chain uses TRBV2 and TRBJ2-3, with a weak D call TRBD1 (6 bases). V was clipped by 2 bases and J by 2 bases, with 11 bases between them. This CDR3 is 15 amino acids long. Germline CDR1 and CDR2: SNHLY and FYNNEI. Here the CDR3 DNA reads TGTGCCAGCAGTGAACAAGGACAGTTCACAGATACGCAGTATTTT. This translates into CASSEQGQFTDTQYF.

The chain has TRBV16 and TRBJ2-4; 9 bases are shared with TRBD1. The CDR3 has 17 residues. With V trimmed by 4 bases and J by 5 bases, 12 bases remained unmatched. In germline, CDR1 is KGHSY, CDR2 FQNENV. The DNA for the CDR3 is TGTGCCAGCAGCCTCCGCCGAGGCAGACAGGGGGAAAACATTCAGTACTTC. Translated, it gives CASSLRRGRQGENIQYF.

CDR3 residues: CASRLKGAYNEQFF. DNA for the CDR3: TGTGCCAGCAGGCTGAAAGGGGCCTACAATGAGCAGTTCTTC. The chain joins TRBV11-2 to TRBJ2-1; D may be TRBD1 (5 bases). Trimming pared 6 bases from V and 2 bases from J, leaving 11 bases between. Germline-derived CDR1 and CDR2 are SGHAT and FQNNGV. This CDR3 is built from 14 residues.

CDR3 coding DNA: TGTGCCAGCAGCCAAGTTACAGGGCCGGGCTACACCTTC. Translating it yields CASSQVTGPGYTF. The chain couples TRBV3-1 (or the pseudogene TRBV3-2) to TRBJ1-2; D might be TRBD1 (6 bases). The V gene's germline CDR1 is LGHDT and CDR2 YNNKEL (reference sequence). CDR3 length: 13 amino acids. Trimming stripped 1 base from V and 8 bases from J, with 11 bases between.

There are a few counts of this clone. V gene TRBV5-5 combines with J gene TRBJ2-7; a weak D match, TRBD2 (5 bases). Germline V gene sequence: CDR1 SGHKS, CDR2 YYEKEE (reference sequence). The CDR3 has 15 amino acids. Trimming left V 3 bases short and J 0 bases short, with 13 bases between. This chain's CDR3 is CASSSAGRSSYEQYF. CDR3 sequence (DNA): TGTGCCAGCAGCTCGGCGGGTCGTAGCTCCTACGAGCAGTACTTC.

The chain has TRBV10-2 and TRBJ2-3; 13 positions agree with TRBD2. Per the germline V gene, CDR1 is WSHSY and CDR2 is SAAADI. The V segment lost 5 bases and the J segment 3 bases; nucleotides outside the gene matches: 5. The CDR3 totals 16 residues. The CDR3 loop is CASSPKTSGGTDTQYF. DNA of the CDR3: TGCGCCAGCAGTCCTAAGACTAGCGGGGGGACAGATACGCAGTATTTT.

J is TRBJ1-2 and V is TRBV6-6, with 7 bases aligning to TRBD1. The CDR3 spans 15 residues. Germline CDR1 MNHNY, CDR2 SVGAGI (reference sequence). V was clipped by 6 bases and J by 3 bases; unmatched bases: 10. The CDR3 here is CASREGQRTDYGYTF. CDR3 DNA: TGTGCCAGCAGAGAGGGACAGAGAACGGACTATGGCTACACCTTC.

V is TRBV19 and J is TRBJ2-3; TRBD1 agrees at 8 bases. After removal of 8 bases from V and 6 bases from J, the junction contained 7 bases not matched to a gene. Germline V gives CDR1 LNHDA, CDR2 SQIVND (reference sequence). The CDR3 runs to 13 residues. As DNA, the CDR3 is TGTGCCAGTCGGGGACAGGCTTTGGATACGCAGTATTTT. Amino acid sequence: CASRGQALDTQYF.

The chain is built from TRBV30 and TRBJ2-7; 9 bases are a match to TRBD1. The CDR3 extends over 14 amino acids. The J segment lost 2 bases and the V segment lost 5 bases, leaving 7 bases of the junction unmatched. Germline V CDR1 and CDR2: GTSNPN, SVGIG (reference sequence). Here the CDR3 DNA reads TGTGCCTGGCAGAAACAGGGGGCTGCCTACGAGCAGTACTTC. Translated, it gives CAWQKQGAAYEQYF.

The V call is TRBV28, the J call TRBJ2-5; TRBD2 agrees at 13 bases. The CDR3 is 19 residues long. Germline V lookup: CDR1 MDHEN, CDR2 SYDVKM. Trimming at V came to 7 bases and at J to 7 bases, leaving 21 bases not matched to a gene. The CDR3 DNA is TGTGCCAGCAACCCACTCGGGACTAGCGGGGTAAAGAGAGCGGGGACCCAGTACTTC. Its protein is CASNPLGTSGVKRAGTQYF.

The genes are TRBV6-1 and TRBJ2-3; the D is unclear. Germline-derived CDR1 and CDR2 are MNHNS and SASEGT. The ends were cut back, 3 bases at V and 6 bases at J, with 7 bases in the middle. This CDR3 has 12 amino acids. The CDR3 is CASSDLPDTQYF. The CDR3, as DNA: TGTGCCAGCAGTGACCTTCCGGATACGCAGTATTTT.

The CDR3 loop reads CASSPLGQRNSYEQYF. Here the CDR3 DNA reads TGTGCCAGCAGTCCCCTAGGACAGCGAAACTCCTACGAGCAGTACTTC. V gene TRBV28 combines with J gene TRBJ2-7; tentative D call: TRBD1 (6 bases). The CDR3 sequence is 16 residues long. CDR1 is MDHEN, CDR2 SYDVKM, per germline. Trimming shortened V by 5 bases and J by 0 bases, and 17 bases separated the two germline ends.

V and J are TRBV10-3 and TRBJ2-7; tentatively, D is TRBD1 (5 bases). The CDR3 is 16 residues long. Germline CDR1 and CDR2: ENHRY and SYGVKD. V was cut by 5 bases and J by 3 bases, with 20 bases left in between. The CDR3, as DNA: TGTGCCATCAGTCCCTATGGGGCCCCAACAGACTACGAGCAGTACTTC. As protein: CAISPYGAPTDYEQYF.

The V and J genes are TRBV30 and TRBJ2-1; the match to TRBD1 covers 7 bases. Germline CDR1 is GTSNPN and CDR2 is SVGIG (reference sequence). V lost 0 bases, J lost 6 bases, and 8 bases stayed unmatched. The CDR3 is 15 amino acids. CDR3 region: CAWSVLPTGANEQFF. For the CDR3, the DNA is TGTGCCTGGAGTGTACTGCCTACAGGGGCCAATGAGCAGTTCTTC.

The chain carries TRBV6-1 and TRBJ1-4; 7 nucleotides match TRBD1. Germline CDR1 and CDR2: MNHNS and SASEGT. The CDR3 totals 16 residues. Trimming removed 2 bases from V and 8 bases from J; junction bases left unmatched: 11. In nucleotides, the CDR3 is TGTGCCAGCAGTGAAACCCTGACAGGGTTGTTGGAAAAACTGTTTTTT. It specifies CASSETLTGLLEKLFF.

The J gene is TRBJ1-1, the V gene TRBV5-1, with 7 bases lining up with TRBD1. V gave up 3 bases and J gave up 0 bases; unmatched junction bases: 2. The CDR3 extends over 14 amino acids. The germline gives CDR1 SGHRS, CDR2 YFSETQ. CDR3 nucleotide sequence: TGCGCCAGCAGCTCCGACAGGGTGAACACTGAAGCTTTCTTT. Translating gives CASSSDRVNTEAFF.

This clone has more than one count but fewer than ten. The chain employs TRBV10-3 and TRBJ2-5; 10 bases fit TRBD2. CDR3 length equals 14 residues. Trimming removed 8 bases from V and 1 base from J; junction bases left unmatched: 4. Germline V gene lookup returns CDR1 ENHRY and CDR2 SYGVKD. CDR3 DNA sequence: TGTGCCATCGCCCTAGCGGGAGTCCAAGAGACCCAGTACTTC. Protein sequence: CAIALAGVQETQYF.

The chain is built from TRBV12-3 or TRBV12-4 and TRBJ2-7; D ambiguous. Trimming took off 3 bases at V and 0 bases at J, with 6 bases between the two ends. CDR3 length equals 13 residues. In nucleotides, the CDR3 is TGTGCCAGCAGTTTCACGAGCTCCTACGAGCAGTACTTC. This sequence encodes CASSFTSSYEQYF.

The chain has TRBV28 and TRBJ2-7, with TRBD1 identical over 9 bases. Losses at the gene ends were 7 bases for V and 4 bases for J; bases not matched to a gene: 17. There are 17 residues in the CDR3. Per the germline V gene, CDR1 is MDHEN and CDR2 is SYDVKM. CDR3 amino acids: CASTTHPGQGLGYEQYF. Here the CDR3 DNA reads TGTGCCAGCACCACCCATCCGGGACAGGGCTTGGGGTACGAGCAGTACTTC.

V and J are TRBV28 and TRBJ2-5; D gene unclear. There are 13 residues in the CDR3. Per germline, CDR1 MDHEN and CDR2 SYDVKM. Trimming left V 4 bases short and J 7 bases short, with 13 bases between. CDR3 amino acids: CASSSGSIGTQYF. In DNA, the CDR3 is TGTGCCAGCAGTTCAGGATCCATTGGGACCCAGTACTTC.

This rearrangement joins TRBV6-2 or TRBV6-3 to TRBJ2-5, with a weak D call TRBD2 (5 bases). Trimming left V 0 bases short and J 1 base short, with 6 bases between. Germline values: CDR1 MNHEY, CDR2 SVGEGT. CDR3 length equals 14 residues. CDR3 region: CASSYSTIQETQYF. The CDR3 coding sequence is TGTGCCAGCAGTTACTCGACTATCCAAGAGACCCAGTACTTC.

In DNA, the CDR3 is TGTGCCAGCAGTGAATTACCGGGGGACACTGAAGCTTTCTTT. Translating gives CASSELPGDTEAFF. The chain has TRBV6-1 and TRBJ1-1; possibly TRBD1 for D (5 bases). This CDR3 is 14 amino acids long. The ends were cut back, 2 bases at V and 3 bases at J, with 10 bases in the middle. From germline, CDR1 is MNHNS and CDR2 SASEGT.

The chain couples TRBV6-4 to TRBJ2-3; 10 nucleotides line up with TRBD1. Germline V gene data show CDR1 as MRHNA and CDR2 as SNTAGT. This CDR3 region has 20 residues. V lost 6 bases to trimming and J lost 2 bases; unmatched junction nucleotides: 20. The DNA of the CDR3 is TGTGCCAGCAGAGCCCGATTTTTGGAACCGGGACAGGGGATCACAGATACGCAGTATTTT. Residues: CASRARFLEPGQGITDTQYF.

The count of this clone is one. This chain uses TRBV19 with TRBJ2-7; 9 nucleotides agree with TRBD1. CDR1 and CDR2 (germline): LNHDA, SQIVND (reference sequence). This CDR3 spans 14 amino acids. With V trimmed by 4 bases and J by 7 bases, 8 bases remained unmatched. The CDR3 region is CASSTTGGAGEQYF. For the CDR3, the DNA is TGTGCCAGTAGTACTACAGGGGGCGCGGGGGAGCAGTACTTC.

The chain uses TRBV5-1 and TRBJ2-5, with TRBD2 matching over 8 bases. Looked up from germline, CDR1 is SGHRS and CDR2 is YFSETQ. This CDR3 has 17 amino acids. With V trimmed by 0 bases and J by 5 bases, 12 bases remained unmatched. The CDR3 here is CASSLAGRSGSGETQYF. In nucleotides, the CDR3 is TGCGCCAGCAGCTTGGCTGGACGAAGCGGGAGCGGGGAGACCCAGTACTTC.